The 25 T cell receptor beta chains reported below all come from one sample, sequenced in a study of cytomegalovirus exposure and HLA in healthy donors. The method was immunoSEQ multiplex PCR; TCRdb's version includes in-frame clones alone and lacks a portion of them. The data show 200,000 to 250,000 clones, with approximately 88% seen just once and over 12% held by the top ten. The sample consisted of PBMCs. These TCRs come from a young woman in good health and CMV-seropositive.

The chain has TRBV2 and TRBJ2-3; tentatively, D is TRBD2 (6 bases). Germline-derived CDR1 and CDR2 are SNHLY and FYNNEI. V was pared by 9 bases and J by 6 bases, with 10 bases between. The CDR3 runs to 11 residues. The CDR3 loop reads CASTLADTQYF. CDR3 sequence (DNA): TGTGCCAGTACCCTAGCGGATACGCAGTATTTT. Full variable domain (remainder filled in from reference TRBV2 and TRBJ2-3): EPEVTQTPSHQVTQMGQEVILRCVPISNHLYFYWYRQILGQKVEFLVSFYNNEISEKSEIFDDQFSVERPDGSNFTLKIRSTKLEDSAMYFCASTLADTQYFGPGTRLTVL.

This rearrangement joins TRBV19 to TRBJ2-5; D gene uncertain. CDR3 size: 14 residues. Per germline, CDR1 LNHDA and CDR2 SQIVND (reference sequence). V gave up 3 bases and J gave up 2 bases, with 10 bases separating them. The CDR3 bases are TGTGCCAGTAGTATCTCTGAGAGGCAAGAGACCCAGTACTTC. Translating it yields CASSISERQETQYF.

The CDR3 sequence is CSVPGQNTEAFF. The CDR3, as DNA: TGCAGCGTCCCCGGACAGAACACTGAAGCTTTCTTT. The chain uses TRBV29-1 and TRBJ1-1, with D perhaps TRBD1 (5 bases). V lost 6 bases to trimming and J lost 1 base, with 9 bases between them. The CDR3 is 12 residues long. Germline lookup yields CDR1 SQVTM and CDR2 ANQGSEA. The variable domain in full, with the rest retrieved from reference TRBV29-1 and TRBJ1-1, is SAVISQKPSRDICQRGTSLTIQCQVDSQVTMMFWYRQQPGQSLTLIATANQGSEATYESGFVIDKFPISRPNLTFSTLTVSNMSPEDSSIYLCSVPGQNTEAFFGQGTRLTVV.

The gene calls are TRBV11-2 and TRBJ2-3; D is unclear. CDR1 SGHAT and CDR2 FQNNGV come from the germline V gene. V dropped 2 bases and J dropped 4 bases, with 10 bases sitting between them. The CDR3 extends over 14 amino acids. For the CDR3, the DNA is TGTGCCAGCAGCTTAAATGAGAGCCCAGATACGCAGTATTTT. It specifies CASSLNESPDTQYF.

In its sample, this clone was seen a few times. The junction departs from the called germline gene at one end, perhaps through a read error. The chain carries TRBV29-1 and TRBJ2-2; 7 nucleotides agree with TRBD2. CDR3 length: 14 residues. Germline V gene data show CDR1 as SQVTM and CDR2 as ANQGSEA. The CDR3 region is CSVEVGLPTGELFF. DNA of the CDR3: TGCAGCGTCGAAGTGGGACTACCGACCGGGGAGCTGTTTTTT.

The sample holds a few counts of this clone. V usage is TRBV5-1 and J usage is TRBJ2-1; 12 positions agree with TRBD2. This CDR3 contains 15 residues. The V gene end was trimmed by 5 bases and the J gene end by 10 bases; junction bases not matched to a gene: 10. CDR1 and CDR2 from the germline V gene are SGHRS and YFSETQ. The chain's CDR3 is CASSLTSGSVREQFF. For the CDR3, the DNA is TGCGCCAGCAGTTTGACTAGCGGGAGTGTTCGGGAGCAGTTCTTC.

The chain is built from TRBV2 and TRBJ1-5; D is possibly TRBD1 (5 bases). Germline V gene sequence: CDR1 SNHLY, CDR2 FYNNEI. Trimming took 5 bases from V and 0 from J, leaving 17 bases between them. The CDR3 totals 17 residues. This CDR3 reads CASSPTGAGRSNQPQHF. CDR3 coding DNA: TGTGCCAGCAGTCCTACTGGGGCAGGGCGTAGCAATCAGCCCCAGCATTTT.

V gene TRBV2 combines with J gene TRBJ2-1, with D perhaps TRBD1 (6 bases). V was pared by 2 bases and J by 5 bases, with 7 bases between. The CDR3 runs to 13 residues. Germline CDR1 SNHLY, CDR2 FYNNEI. CDR3 DNA: TGTGCCAGCAGTGAAAACAGGGACAATGAGCAGTTCTTC. Translation gives CASSENRDNEQFF.

This clone came up a few times. The chain carries TRBV18 and TRBJ2-7; 8 positions agree with TRBD1. Germline CDR1 KGHSH, CDR2 LQKENI. The CDR3 extends over 15 amino acids. Trimming at V came to 5 bases and at J to 5 bases, leaving 11 bases not matched to a gene. CDR3 DNA: TGTGCCAGCTCAACCGTAGGACAGGGAATTGACGAGCAGTACTTC. Translated, it gives CASSTVGQGIDEQYF.

The genes are TRBV7-9 and TRBJ1-1, with D perhaps TRBD1 (5 bases). The germline gives CDR1 SEHNR, CDR2 FQNEAQ (reference sequence). The CDR3 is made up of 16 amino acids. Trimming removed 5 bases from V and 0 bases from J, with 16 bases in between. CDR3 sequence: CASSPVGDWMNTEAFF. The CDR3 DNA reads TGTGCCAGCAGCCCCGTGGGGGATTGGATGAACACTGAAGCTTTCTTT.

The chain is built from TRBV11-2 and TRBJ1-2; TRBD1 matches 7 bases. From germline, CDR1 is SGHAT and CDR2 FQNNGV. The CDR3 loop spans 15 amino acids. Losses at the gene ends were 6 bases for V and 8 bases for J; bases not matched to a gene: 15. Here the CDR3 reads CASSLTGSEEGGYTF. In DNA, the CDR3 is TGTGCCAGCAGTTTGACAGGGTCGGAAGAGGGAGGCTACACCTTC.

The J gene is TRBJ1-1, the V gene TRBV6-1, with D possibly being TRBD1 (5 bases). CDR3 length: 15 amino acids. Germline values: CDR1 MNHNS, CDR2 SASEGT. Trimming cost V 5 bases and J 3 bases, with 16 bases left between them. CDR3 sequence reads: CASSPGTVGDTEAFF. CDR3 DNA sequence: TGTGCCAGCAGTCCGGGAACCGTAGGGGACACTGAAGCTTTCTTT.

The rearrangement uses TRBV30 and TRBJ1-1; D not resolved. This CDR3 is built from 15 residues. V was trimmed by 2 bases and J by 3 bases, leaving 16 bases between them. Per the germline V gene, CDR1 is GTSNPN and CDR2 is SVGIG (reference sequence). The CDR3 loop is CAWSRAGLRDTEAFF. CDR3 sequence (DNA): TGTGCCTGGAGTCGGGCAGGCCTACGGGACACTGAAGCTTTCTTT.

The J gene is TRBJ1-2, the V gene TRBV9; D may be TRBD1 (5 bases). The CDR3 extends over 14 amino acids. CDR1 is SGDLS, CDR2 YYNGEE, per germline. V was shortened by 2 bases and J by 6 bases, with 14 bases between the two germline ends. In DNA form, the CDR3 reads TGTGCCAGCAGCGTTACACAGGCCCCCGATGGCTACACCTTC. Encoded protein: CASSVTQAPDGYTF.

The chain joins TRBV10-3 to TRBJ1-2, with 10 positions matching TRBD1. V was pared by 2 bases and J by 6 bases, with 3 bases of the junction left unmatched. CDR1 ENHRY and CDR2 SYGVKD come from the germline V gene. The CDR3 runs to 14 residues. CDR3 sequence: CAISEGDRGDGYTF. The CDR3 DNA reads as TGTGCCATCAGTGAGGGGGACAGGGGTGATGGCTACACCTTC.

The rearrangement uses TRBV2 and TRBJ1-1; D gene unclear. The CDR3 length is 13 residues. The germline gives CDR1 SNHLY, CDR2 FYNNEI. Trimming shortened V by 10 bases and J by 0 bases, and 12 bases separated the two germline ends. The CDR3 DNA follows: TGTGCCAACCAACGTCGGGTGAACACTGAAGCTTTCTTT. Amino acid sequence: CANQRRVNTEAFF.

V is TRBV5-6 and J is TRBJ1-2, with 10 bases matching TRBD1. V trimming: 4 bases; J trimming: 4 bases; junction bases outside the gene matches: 7. Germline V gives CDR1 SGHDT, CDR2 YYEEEE. The CDR3 totals 15 residues. CDR3 nucleotide sequence: TGTGCCAGCAGCATCGGACAGGGGGATTCCTATGGCTACACCTTC. Translating it yields CASSIGQGDSYGYTF.

V and J are TRBV9 and TRBJ1-1; the D is unclear. V lost 4 bases, J lost 1 base, and 8 bases lay in between. Germline V lookup: CDR1 SGDLS, CDR2 YYNGEE. The CDR3 consists of 13 residues. CDR3 sequence: CASSRVGNTEAFF. As DNA, the CDR3 is TGTGCCAGCAGCAGGGTCGGGAACACTGAAGCTTTCTTT.

The J gene is TRBJ1-2, the V gene TRBV11-3; D call uncertain. V gave up 3 bases and J gave up 5 bases, with 10 bases separating them. Germline V gene lookup returns CDR1 SGHNT and CDR2 YENEEA. There are 13 residues in the CDR3. The chain's CDR3 is CASSLGRFYGYTF. Written as DNA, the CDR3 is TGTGCCAGCAGCTTGGGTAGGTTTTATGGCTACACCTTC.

V and J are TRBV4-3 and TRBJ1-5, with TRBD1 identical over 8 bases. The CDR3 contains 15 residues. Per germline, CDR1 LGHNA and CDR2 YSLEER. The ends lost 2 bases at V and 7 bases at J; junction bases unmatched: 7. The CDR3 nucleotides read TGCGCCAGCAGCCAAATGTTAGGGACAGGACAGCCCCAGCATTTT. Protein: CASSQMLGTGQPQHF.

The chain uses TRBV7-9 and TRBJ2-5, with 9 bases identical to TRBD2. CDR3 length: 14 amino acids. The V gene end was trimmed by 5 bases and the J gene end by 5 bases; junction bases not matched to a gene: 6. Germline CDR1 reads SEHNR; CDR2 reads FQNEAQ (reference sequence). The DNA for the CDR3 is TGTGCCAGCAGCGTCGGGACTAGCTGGGAGACCCAGTACTTC. This sequence encodes CASSVGTSWETQYF.

The rearrangement uses TRBV18 and TRBJ2-1, with 11 nucleotides matching TRBD2. Germline-derived CDR1 and CDR2 are KGHSH and LQKENI. The CDR3 consists of 15 residues. V lost 3 bases and J lost 5; bases outside the gene matches: 3. The CDR3, as DNA: TGTGCCAGCTCACCCGGGACTAGCGGAGACAATGAGCAGTTCTTC. Protein product: CASSPGTSGDNEQFF. The whole variable domain, filled in from reference TRBV18 and TRBJ2-1, reads NAGVMQNPRHLVRRRGQEARLRCSPMKGHSHVYWYRQLPEEGLKFMVYLQKENIIDESGMPKERFSAEFPKEGPSILRIQQVVRGDSAAYFCASSPGTSGDNEQFFGPGTRLTVL.

This chain connects TRBV7-9 to TRBJ2-7; D remains unclear. The CDR3 loop spans 14 amino acids. V was clipped by 1 base and J by 6 bases, with 13 bases between them. The germline V gene has CDR1 SEHNR and CDR2 FQNEAQ (reference sequence). The CDR3 sequence is CASSLGVQFGEQYF. As DNA, the CDR3 is TGTGCCAGCAGCTTAGGGGTCCAGTTCGGCGAGCAGTACTTC. Together with reference TRBV7-9 and TRBJ2-7, the CDR3 gives the full variable domain: DTGVSQNPRHKITKRGQNVTFRCDPISEHNRLYWYRQTLGQGPEFLTYFQNEAQLEKSRLLSDRFSAERPKGSFSTLEIQRTEQGDSAMYLCASSLGVQFGEQYFGPGTRLTVT.

V is TRBV5-1 and J is TRBJ1-2; D is perhaps TRBD1 (5 bases). This CDR3 is built from 16 residues. The germline V and J ends were trimmed by 0 bases and 6 bases, with 18 bases remaining between them. The germline V gene encodes CDR1 SGHRS and CDR2 YFSETQ. CDR3: CASSLASQGVGDGYTF. CDR3 bases: TGCGCCAGCAGCTTGGCCTCCCAGGGAGTTGGGGATGGCTACACCTTC.

This sequence joins TRBV19 and TRBJ1-1, with 8 bases aligning to TRBD1. The V gene end was trimmed by 6 bases and the J gene end by 1 base; junction bases not matched to a gene: 4. Germline V gives CDR1 LNHDA, CDR2 SQIVND (reference sequence). CDR3 length: 14 amino acids. The CDR3: CASSYGQGNTEAFF. The CDR3 DNA reads as TGTGCCAGTAGCTACGGACAGGGGAACACTGAAGCTTTCTTT.